Listed here are 12 T cell receptor beta chains from one sample, sequenced in a study of T-cell reconstitution after alpha-beta-depleted transplantation in children. Researchers prepared the TCRbeta library using unique molecular identifiers, the study reports. TCRdb reprocessed the PCR reads with MiXCR, giving one entry per CDR3 protein. Among 280,000 or so distinct CDR3 sequences listed, around 10% were seen once. The sample in question was peripheral blood, obtained 180 days after TCRalphabeta/CD19-depleted stem cell transplant. The receptors stem from a male patient aged 2-15 years who had a stem cell transplant for chronic granulomatous disease, so the T cells may come from the graft donor.

In its sample, this clonotype was seen many times. This chain links TRBV20-1 with TRBJ2-2, with 8 nucleotides matching TRBD1. This CDR3 comprises 14 residues. The trim removed 2 bases at V and 4 bases at J, leaving 3 bases unmatched. Germline lookup yields CDR1 DFQATT and CDR2 SNEGSKA (reference sequence). The CDR3 sequence: CSARRQGITGELFF. In nucleotides, the CDR3 is TGCAGTGCTAGACGACAGGGGATCACCGGGGAGCTGTTTTTT.

At least ten counts were recorded for this clonotype. The CDR3 bases are TGCAGTGCTTCGACCCCAACAAGCTCCTATAATTCACCCCTCCACTTT. Protein sequence: CSASTPTSSYNSPLHF. The rearrangement joins TRBV20-1 to TRBJ1-6; D uncertain. The CDR3 loop spans 16 amino acids. Germline assignment: CDR1 DFQATT and CDR2 SNEGSKA (reference sequence). The V gene lost 5 bases and the J gene lost 0 bases, with 14 bases spanning the gap.

As for this clonotype: A much larger clonotype is one base distant, so this may be a read error. The chain recombines TRBV7-2 with TRBJ2-3; 8 bases map to TRBD2. The CDR3 totals 14 residues. Germline V gives CDR1 SGHTA, CDR2 FQGNSA. V dropped 4 bases and J dropped 5; count of bases not matched to a gene: 5. CDR3 region: CASSSLAGIDTQYF. CDR3 bases: TGTGCCAGCAGCTCTTTAGCGGGAATAGATACGCAGTATTTT.

The chain combines TRBV29-1 with TRBJ2-4; unclear D gene. Trimming removed 0 bases at V and 6 bases at J, with 12 bases between. This CDR3 contains 14 residues. Germline-derived CDR1 and CDR2 are SQVTM and ANQGSEA. CDR3 DNA sequence: TGCAGCGTTGAAGATGGCCCGCCGGGAAACATTCAGTACTTC. Encoded protein: CSVEDGPPGNIQYF.

This clonotype was counted many times. The chain has TRBV11-2 and TRBJ2-5, with D possibly being TRBD1 or TRBD2 (5 bases each). Trimming stripped 0 bases from V and 5 bases from J, with 16 bases between. There are 16 residues in the CDR3. The germline CDR1 and CDR2 sequences are SGHAT and FQNNGV. In DNA form, the CDR3 reads TGTGCCAGCAGCTTAGATCGAGAGGGGCCGGGGGAGACCCAGTACTTC. This encodes CASSLDREGPGETQYF.

In its sample, this clonotype was seen a few times. The J gene is TRBJ1-5, the V gene TRBV7-2, with D unresolved. The CDR3 spans 12 residues. Germline-derived CDR1 and CDR2 are SGHTA and FQGNSA. V was clipped by 3 bases and J by 4 bases, with 4 bases between them. The CDR3 DNA reads TGTGCCAGCAGCTTGATGAATCAGCCCCAGCATTTT. Translating it yields CASSLMNQPQHF.

This clonotype was found many times. The chain employs TRBV27 and TRBJ2-3, with D perhaps given as TRBD1 or TRBD2 (6 bases each). Germline lookup yields CDR1 MNHEY and CDR2 SMNVEV (reference sequence). V lost 2 bases and J 8 bases, leaving 8 bases between the germline ends. The CDR3 runs 12 residues. CDR3 sequence (DNA): TGTGCCAGCAGTTTAGAGGGGGGTACGCAGTATTTT. Protein product: CASSLEGGTQYF.

In this sample, this clonotype turned up many times. The rearrangement links TRBV20-1 to TRBJ2-1; 8 positions match TRBD2. The germline CDR1 and CDR2 sequences are DFQATT and SNEGSKA (reference sequence). The CDR3 is made up of 20 amino acids. V lost 8 bases, J lost 3 bases, and 27 bases stayed unmatched. CDR3 residues: CSSSGGKGQWPGTSYNEQFF. The CDR3 coding sequence is TGCAGTAGCTCTGGGGGAAAAGGACAGTGGCCCGGGACTAGCTACAATGAGCAGTTCTTC.

This clonotype has ten or more counts. The V and J genes are TRBV28 and TRBJ1-6; TRBD1 agrees at 7 bases. Trimming at V came to 2 bases and at J to 10 bases, leaving 5 bases not matched to a gene. The CDR3 runs to 14 residues. Germline V gene lookup returns CDR1 MDHEN and CDR2 SYDVKM. The CDR3 reads CASSLDRVKSPLHF. CDR3 nucleotides: TGTGCCAGCAGTTTAGACAGGGTGAAATCACCCCTCCACTTT.

The chain has TRBV11-2 and TRBJ2-2, with 7 bases identical to TRBD2. V lost 5 bases, J lost 0 bases, and 15 bases stayed unmatched. The CDR3 runs 19 residues. Per germline, CDR1 SGHAT and CDR2 FQNNGV. This chain's CDR3 is CASSRTFLAEYSNTGELFF. CDR3 coding DNA: TGTGCCAGCAGCCGTACTTTCCTAGCGGAGTATTCGAACACCGGGGAGCTGTTTTTT.

This clonotype has a count of ten or more. This chain joins TRBV10-3 and TRBJ2-3; 7 bases are shared with TRBD1. The CDR3 is made up of 15 amino acids. V lost 6 bases, J lost 0 bases, and 6 bases stayed unmatched. Germline CDR1 reads ENHRY; CDR2 reads SYGVKD. In DNA form, the CDR3 reads TGTGCCATCAGCCAACAGGGGCGCAGCACAGATACGCAGTATTTT. Its translation is CAISQQGRSTDTQYF.

As to this clonotype: A much larger clone differs by one base, so this may be a read error. This rearrangement joins TRBV12-3 or TRBV12-4 to TRBJ1-2, with 9 bases fitting TRBD1. There are 12 residues in the CDR3. DNA of the CDR3: TGTGCCAGCACGTACAGGGGGCTTGGCTTCACCTTC. This translates into CASTYRGLGFTF.